This TCR beta chain was identified during a study of T cell responses to AZD1222 COVID-19 vaccine. The study, taken as a whole, reports: Reports say nearly half of spike-specific TCRs go after unmutated variant regions. Donors were mostly white British, more females; clonal diversity possibly underestimated.

TCRdb keeps only in-frame clones here, not all; method: immunoSEQ multiplex PCR. Altogether 150,000 to 200,000 clones are present, roughly 92% being singletons, with the ten largest covering about 0.64%. This CDR3 region has 14 residues. The J segment lost 3 bases and the V segment lost 7 bases, leaving 9 bases of the junction unmatched. The V gene's germline CDR1 is SNHLY and CDR2 FYNNEI. This clone was picked up many times. No antigen is known for it. The chain carries TRBV2 and TRBJ2-7; 7 bases align to TRBD1. The TCR comes from an adult in good health. Sequenced material: peripheral blood, taken on day 0 of AZD1222 vaccination. The CDR3 protein is CASKGDRSNYEQYF. CDR3 sequence (DNA): TGTGCCAGCAAGGGGGACAGATCAAACTACGAGCAGTACTTC. Together with reference TRBV2 and TRBJ2-7, the CDR3 gives the full variable domain: EPEVTQTPSHQVTQMGQEVILRCVPISNHLYFYWYRQILGQKVEFLVSFYNNEISEKSEIFDDQFSVERPDGSNFTLKIRSTKLEDSAMYFCASKGDRSNYEQYFGPGTRLTVT.